The 29 T cell receptor beta chains listed next were all sequenced from one sample in a study of T cells after yellow fever vaccination. TCRdb itself ran the 5' RACE reads through MiXCR, one entry per CDR3 protein. The data hold about 240,000 distinct CDR3 sequences, with 6% to 7.5% observed a single time. The material was CD4+ T cells sorted from PBMCs, obtained 15 days after the yellow fever booster vaccination. The receptors were gathered from a man aged 25 to 40 who received the YFV17D yellow fever vaccine.

This clonotype was seen at least ten times. The chain employs TRBV7-9 and TRBJ2-3; TRBD1 is a possible D gene (6 bases). Trimming removed 5 bases from V and 0 bases from J, with 15 bases in between. CDR3 length equals 16 residues. CDR1 SEHNR and CDR2 FQNEAQ come from the germline V gene (reference sequence). The CDR3 region has the DNA TGTGCCAGCAGCAGCTTGACAGGCGCTAGCACAGATACGCAGTATTTT. It encodes CASSSLTGASTDTQYF.

This clonotype has a count of ten or more. The V gene is TRBV29-1, the J gene TRBJ2-3; 10 bases are a match to TRBD2. Per the germline V gene, CDR1 is SQVTM and CDR2 is ANQGSEA. The CDR3 length is 13 residues. V lost 6 bases to trimming and J lost 5 bases; unmatched junction nucleotides: 5. CDR3 residues: CSVRTSGIDTQYF. The CDR3 DNA is TGCAGCGTGAGGACTAGCGGTATAGATACGCAGTATTTT.

This chain uses TRBV15 with TRBJ2-3, with TRBD2 matching 9 bases. Germline V lookup: CDR1 LNHNV, CDR2 YYDKDF (reference sequence). V lost 1 base, J lost 4 bases, and 3 bases stayed unmatched. The CDR3 totals 15 residues. The CDR3 bases are TGTGCCACCAGCAGAGGGCGGGAGGGCCCAGATACGCAGTATTTT. Translation gives CATSRGREGPDTQYF.

This chain links TRBV5-4 with TRBJ2-7, with D hard to call. The ends were cut back, 3 bases at V and 3 bases at J, with 13 bases in the middle. Germline values: CDR1 SGHNT, CDR2 YYREEE (reference sequence). The CDR3 covers 14 residues. In DNA, the CDR3 is TGTGCCAGCAGCTCCCATGAGGCTTACTACGAGCAGTACTTC. Translating gives CASSSHEAYYEQYF. Complete variable domain (other parts from reference TRBV5-4 and TRBJ2-7): ETGVTQSPTHLIKTRGQQVTLRCSSQSGHNTVSWYQQALGQGPQFIFQYYREEENGRGNFPPRFSGLQFPNYSSELNVNALELDDSALYLCASSSHEAYYEQYFGPGTRLTVT.

The rearrangement joins TRBV20-1 to TRBJ1-1; TRBD1 might be the D (5 bases). The CDR3 has 12 amino acids. CDR1 DFQATT and CDR2 SNEGSKA come from the germline V gene (reference sequence). V was clipped by 4 bases and J by 2 bases, with 8 bases between them. This CDR3 reads CSAKTDNTEAFF. The DNA for the CDR3 is TGCAGTGCTAAGACAGACAACACTGAAGCTTTCTTT.

The chain combines TRBV10-3 with TRBJ2-5, with D possibly matching TRBD1 (7 bases). V was cut by 6 bases and J by 7 bases, with 15 bases left in between. The CDR3 has 13 residues. CDR1 is ENHRY, CDR2 SYGVKD, per germline. The CDR3 DNA is TGTGCCATCAGGGACAGGAGGGCGGGGACCCAGTACTTC. Its protein is CAIRDRRAGTQYF.

The V gene is TRBV10-3, the J gene TRBJ2-3; D gene uncertain. Trimming took off 4 bases at V and 7 bases at J, with 12 bases between the two ends. The CDR3 consists of 13 residues. Germline V gene data show CDR1 as ENHRY and CDR2 as SYGVKD. The CDR3 loop is CAISGYEEHTQYF. The CDR3 coding sequence is TGTGCCATCAGTGGGTACGAGGAGCATACGCAGTATTTT.

This clonotype was picked up a small number of times. Written as DNA, the CDR3 is TGTGCCAGCAGCCATGGAGGAATGGCTAGCGGTAGCCCGTACAATGAGCAGTTCTTC. Residues: CASSHGGMASGSPYNEQFF. The chain uses TRBV11-2 and TRBJ2-1; 7 nucleotides align to TRBD2. V gave up 5 bases and J gave up 4 bases; unmatched junction bases: 20. Germline values: CDR1 SGHAT, CDR2 FQNNGV. The CDR3 spans 19 residues.

This clonotype has only a few counts. The V and J genes are TRBV12-3 or TRBV12-4 and TRBJ2-1; weak D call: TRBD1 (5 bases). Between the trimmed V and J ends, which lost 7 bases and 4 bases, there was a span of 11 bases. This CDR3 has 13 amino acids. The CDR3 reads CASIEDIYNEQFF. The CDR3 DNA is TGTGCCAGCATCGAGGACATATACAATGAGCAGTTCTTC.

The CDR3, as DNA: TGTGCCAGCAGTTTAGGGGTGGCATCGACAACTGAGCAGTTCTTC. The encoded protein is CASSLGVASTTEQFF. V usage is TRBV27 and J usage is TRBJ2-1; no definite D call. CDR3 length: 15 amino acids. With 2 bases removed from V and 9 bases from J, the gap between germline ends came to 17 bases. The germline CDR1 and CDR2 sequences are MNHEY and SMNVEV (reference sequence).

This clonotype has at least ten counts. This chain uses TRBV6-2 or TRBV6-3 with TRBJ2-5; tentatively, D is TRBD2 (5 bases). V shed 1 base and J shed 5 bases, with 8 bases lying between them. Germline V CDR1 and CDR2: MNHEY, SVGEGT. CDR3 length: 13 residues. The CDR3 is CASSYFGGETQYF. CDR3 DNA: TGTGCCAGCAGTTACTTTGGCGGGGAGACCCAGTACTTC.

The chain couples TRBV29-1 to TRBJ2-1; 8 bases line up with TRBD1. There are 12 residues in the CDR3. V was pared by 6 bases and J by 7 bases, with 5 bases of the junction left unmatched. Germline CDR1 reads SQVTM; CDR2 reads ANQGSEA. CDR3 region: CSVGGTGNEQFF. CDR3 coding DNA: TGCAGCGTAGGCGGGACAGGAAATGAGCAGTTCTTC.

The genes are TRBV6-4 and TRBJ2-1; 9 bases are shared with TRBD2. CDR1 is MRHNA and CDR2 is SNTAGT in the germline V gene. The CDR3 extends over 15 amino acids. The V and J ends lost 3 bases and 2 bases, in that order; junction bases with no gene match: 2. This CDR3 is CASSEVAGAYNEQFF. The CDR3, as DNA: TGTGCCAGCAGTGAAGTAGCGGGAGCCTACAATGAGCAGTTCTTC.

This clonotype was recorded at least ten times. The chain couples TRBV10-2 to TRBJ2-1, with 7 bases identical to TRBD2. The CDR3 runs 15 residues. Germline V lookup: CDR1 WSHSY, CDR2 SAAADI. V trimming: 5 bases; J trimming: 4 bases; junction bases outside the gene matches: 8. The CDR3 DNA is TGCGCCAGCAGTTCGACTAGCCCCGAGTACAATGAGCAGTTCTTC. It specifies CASSSTSPEYNEQFF.

This clonotype was counted ten times or more. The V gene is TRBV10-3, the J gene TRBJ2-7; 7 nucleotides line up with TRBD2. The CDR3 spans 15 residues. V gave up 0 bases and J gave up 2 bases; unmatched junction bases: 4. Germline V gene lookup returns CDR1 ENHRY and CDR2 SYGVKD. DNA of the CDR3: TGTGCCATCAGTGAGTCGCGGGGAGGGGCCTACGAGCAGTACTTC. Its protein product is CAISESRGGAYEQYF.

J is TRBJ2-7 and V is TRBV2, with unresolved D. CDR1 SNHLY and CDR2 FYNNEI come from the germline V gene. This CDR3 contains 13 residues. V lost 8 bases to trimming and J lost 0 bases, with 11 bases between them. This CDR3 reads CASGLLSSYEQYF. CDR3 coding DNA: TGTGCCAGCGGATTACTGAGCTCCTACGAGCAGTACTTC.

There are a few counts of this clonotype. J is TRBJ1-5 and V is TRBV19; D gene uncertain. Per germline, CDR1 LNHDA and CDR2 SQIVND (reference sequence). The CDR3 runs to 14 residues. The V end lost 1 base, the J end lost 1 base, and 5 bases lay between the germline ends. CDR3 region: CASSIVDSNQPQHF. For the CDR3, the DNA is TGTGCCAGTAGTATAGTTGACAGCAATCAGCCCCAGCATTTT.

The chain couples TRBV7-6 to TRBJ2-3, with a possible D match to TRBD2 (6 bases). The CDR3 is 16 residues long. The germline CDR1 and CDR2 sequences are SGHVS and FNYEAQ. V was cut by 6 bases and J by 1 base, with 17 bases left in between. This CDR3 reads CASRKSPAGRTDTQYF. CDR3 sequence (DNA): TGTGCCAGCAGAAAGTCCCCCGCGGGACGCACAGATACGCAGTATTTT.

This clonotype was seen only a few times. The J gene is TRBJ2-5, the V gene TRBV20-1; 7 bases match TRBD2. Germline V gives CDR1 DFQATT, CDR2 SNEGSKA (reference sequence). The CDR3 is 15 amino acids. With 6 bases clipped from V and 3 bases from J, the junction kept 13 bases outside the gene matches. The DNA of the CDR3 is TGCAGTGCCCCGTCCGGGAGGAGGAGGGAAGAGACCCAGTACTTC. It encodes CSAPSGRRREETQYF.

V gene TRBV9 combines with J gene TRBJ1-2; 8 nucleotides match TRBD1. The ends lost 4 bases at V and 8 bases at J; junction bases unmatched: 13. CDR1 and CDR2 from the germline V gene are SGDLS and YYNGEE. The CDR3 extends over 15 amino acids. CDR3 bases: TGTGCCAGCAGCCCAGTAGTCGGGACAGGCGAAGGCTACACCTTC. Translated: CASSPVVGTGEGYTF.

The chain has TRBV11-2 and TRBJ2-3; D not certain. The V gene's germline CDR1 is SGHAT and CDR2 FQNNGV. The CDR3 runs to 15 residues. Trimming shortened V by 5 bases and J by 6 bases, and 18 bases separated the two germline ends. CDR3 sequence reads: CASSANGPYGDTQYF. In nucleotides, the CDR3 is TGTGCCAGCAGCGCAAACGGACCCTATGGGGATACGCAGTATTTT. The variable domain in full, with the rest retrieved from reference TRBV11-2 and TRBJ2-3, is EAGVAQSPRYKIIEKRQSVAFWCNPISGHATLYWYQQILGQGPKLLIQFQNNGVVDDSQLPKDRFSAERLKGVDSTLKIQPAKLEDSAVYLCASSANGPYGDTQYFGPGTRLTVL.

The V gene is TRBV12-3 or TRBV12-4, the J gene TRBJ2-2, with D uncertain. The V end lost 6 bases, the J end lost 6 bases, and 11 bases lay between the germline ends. This CDR3 is built from 13 residues. The CDR3 region has the DNA TGTGCCAGCAGCCCCCATGGTGCCGGGGAGCTGTTTTTT. Residues: CASSPHGAGELFF.

This clonotype has a count of ten or more. The rearrangement joins TRBV5-1 to TRBJ2-5; TRBD2 agrees at 10 bases. The V gene's germline CDR1 is SGHRS and CDR2 YFSETQ. The CDR3 is 16 amino acids. With 0 bases clipped from V and 2 bases from J, the junction kept 4 bases outside the gene matches. The CDR3: CASSLVGLADQETQYF. In nucleotides, the CDR3 is TGCGCCAGCAGCTTGGTCGGACTAGCGGATCAAGAGACCCAGTACTTC.

This clonotype was detected only a few times. This chain joins TRBV27 and TRBJ2-7; 9 bases fit TRBD2. J lost 2 bases, V lost 6 bases, and 11 bases had no gene match. Germline-derived CDR1 and CDR2 are MNHEY and SMNVEV (reference sequence). There are 16 residues in the CDR3. For the CDR3, the DNA is TGTGCCAGCAGCCGAAGGGAGCGGGGGGACACCTACGAGCAGTACTTC. It translates to CASSRRERGDTYEQYF.

V usage is TRBV27 and J usage is TRBJ2-2, with D perhaps TRBD1 or TRBD2 (5 bases each). The CDR3 runs to 15 residues. CDR1 is MNHEY and CDR2 is SMNVEV in the germline V gene (reference sequence). Trimming shortened V by 7 bases and J by 2 bases, and 14 bases separated the two germline ends. The CDR3 bases are TGTGCCAGCAAGGGGACCCTATCAAACACCGGGGAGCTGTTTTTT. It specifies CASKGTLSNTGELFF.

CDR3 nucleotides: TGCGCCAGCAGCTCTGGACAGGGAACCTATGGCTACACCTTC. This encodes CASSSGQGTYGYTF. The V call is TRBV5-1, the J call TRBJ1-2; 8 bases are shared with TRBD1. CDR3 length: 14 amino acids. The germline V gene has CDR1 SGHRS and CDR2 YFSETQ. Losses at the gene ends were 3 bases for V and 4 bases for J; bases not matched to a gene: 5.

The chain couples TRBV6-5 to TRBJ2-7, with D tentatively TRBD1 (6 bases). V was pared by 5 bases and J by 2 bases, with 10 bases between. CDR1 is MNHEY and CDR2 is SVGAGI in the germline V gene. This CDR3 comprises 13 residues. In DNA, the CDR3 is TGTGCCAGCAGTCAGGGGTCAACCTACGAGCAGTACTTC. Protein: CASSQGSTYEQYF.

This sequence joins TRBV30 and TRBJ2-6; 10 bases align to TRBD1. From germline, CDR1 is GTSNPN and CDR2 SVGIG (reference sequence). J was trimmed by 5 bases and V by 3 bases; bases with no gene match: 7. The CDR3 has 16 amino acids. In DNA, the CDR3 is TGTGCCTGGAGAGGGACAGGGGTCCTATGGGCCAACGTCCTGACTTTC. It translates to CAWRGTGVLWANVLTF.

The chain uses TRBV20-1 and TRBJ2-3; 9 bases line up with TRBD2. This CDR3 comprises 16 residues. V shed 3 bases and J 2 bases; nucleotides not matched to a gene: 9. Germline lookup yields CDR1 DFQATT and CDR2 SNEGSKA (reference sequence). CDR3: CSASPPSGTNTDTQYF. The CDR3 nucleotides are TGCAGTGCTAGCCCCCCTAGCGGGACGAACACAGATACGCAGTATTTT.